This TCR beta chain was obtained from a study of cytomegalovirus exposure and HLA in healthy donors. Overall study results and limits: Some TCR beta chains (roughly 160 of them) were listed as cytomegalovirus-associated. In a later analysis, TCR beta V- and J-gene trimming was associated with a missense DCLRE1C variant.

The donors comprised healthy bone marrow donors. Nominal health characterized the donors when sampled, though unrecorded immune exposures were likely. This CDR3 region has 14 residues. Trimming pared 3 bases from V and 1 base from J, leaving 9 bases between. Germline values: CDR1 MNHEY, CDR2 SVGAGI. Both 60 Vbeta primers and 13 Jbeta primers went into the PCR. The protocol was immunoSEQ multiplex PCR, while the TCRdb copy is restricted to in-frame clones and leaves out a portion. The sample yields 74,000 or so clones, 60% to 85% seen once. About this clone: Its antigen is unknown.

The receptor comes from a male donor in good health and CMV-seropositive. Sequencing was carried out using PBMCs. This chain joins TRBV6-5 and TRBJ1-1, with D possibly TRBD1 on 5 matching bases. The DNA of the CDR3 is TGTGCCAGCAGTTATTACAGGAGGAACACTGAAGCTTTCTTT. Its translation: CASSYYRRNTEAFF.